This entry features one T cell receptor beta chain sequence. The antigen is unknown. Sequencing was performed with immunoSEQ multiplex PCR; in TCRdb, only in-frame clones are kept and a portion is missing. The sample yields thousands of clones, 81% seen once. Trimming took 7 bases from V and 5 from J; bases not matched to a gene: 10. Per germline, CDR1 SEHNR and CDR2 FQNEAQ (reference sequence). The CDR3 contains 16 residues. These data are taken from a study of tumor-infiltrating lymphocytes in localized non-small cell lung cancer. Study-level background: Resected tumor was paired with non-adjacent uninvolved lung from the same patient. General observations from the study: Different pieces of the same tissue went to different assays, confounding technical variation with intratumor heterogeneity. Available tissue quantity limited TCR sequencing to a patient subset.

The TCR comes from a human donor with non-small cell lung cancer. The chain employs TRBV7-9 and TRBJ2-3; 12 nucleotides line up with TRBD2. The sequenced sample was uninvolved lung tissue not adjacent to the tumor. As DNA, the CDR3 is TGTGCCAGCAACCAAGGACTAGCGGGGTTGGGAGATACGCAGTATTTT. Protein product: CASNQGLAGLGDTQYF.